These T cell receptor beta chains were read from a single sample in a study of OX40 agonist ivuxolimab in advanced cancers. TCRdb's copy holds only in-frame clones and misses some; the assay was immunoSEQ multiplex PCR. The sample holds tens of thousands of clones; roughly 86% are singletons and the top ten take approximately 1%. Sequencing was performed on CD4+ or CD8+ T cells sorted from blood, taken in a trial of the OX40 agonist ivuxolimab. The receptors come from an adult with an advanced solid tumor such as melanoma, head and neck, liver or kidney cancer. Both conserved end residues are part of each CDR3. The D gene is left open where the match is weak. Expanded clones are given a class, and other clones once, few, many or no size at all.

D gene,clone size,V gene,J gene,CDR3 DNA,CDR3 protein
TRBD2,NA,TRBV10-3,TRBJ2-1,TGTGCCATCAGTGAGTCGATCGCGGGAGGGACGTACAATGAGCAGTTCTTC,CAISESIAGGTYNEQFF
TRBD1,few,TRBV4-2,TRBJ1-1,TGTGCCAGCAGCCACCCCGGACAGGGAGGGGAGGCTTTCTTT,CASSHPGQGGEAFF
TRBD1,NA,TRBV6-1,TRBJ1-2,TGTGCCAGCAGTGAAACCCCAGGGGGATATGGCTACACCTTC,CASSETPGGYGYTF
NA,NA,TRBV5-1,TRBJ2-3,TGCGCCAGCAGCTTGGATGGGTCGGGCCCAGATACGCAGTATTTT,CASSLDGSGPDTQYF
NA,NA,TRBV27,TRBJ2-3,TGTGCCAGCAGTGTGAGCCGTTCAGATACGCAGTATTTT,CASSVSRSDTQYF
NA,few,TRBV6-4,TRBJ1-5,TGTGCCAGCAGTGCACAGGTGGGGAGTCAGCCCCAGCATTTT,CASSAQVGSQPQHF
NA,few,TRBV27,TRBJ2-6,TGTGCCAGCAGTTCCGCACTGGGACGTAACTCTGGGGCCAACGTCCTGACTTTC,CASSSALGRNSGANVLTF
TRBD2,NA,TRBV19,TRBJ2-1,TGTGCCAGTAGTATATATCGGGCGACTAGCGGAAATGAGCAGTTCTTC,CASSIYRATSGNEQFF
TRBD1,NA,TRBV5-1,TRBJ1-6,TGCGCCAGCAGCTTGGGGGGGACAGATAATTCACCCCTCCACTTT,CASSLGGTDNSPLHF
NA,NA,TRBV30,TRBJ2-1,TGTGCCTGGAGTGAACTAGGGCAGTACTACAATGGGCAGTTCTTC,CAWSELGQYYNGQFF
NA,NA,TRBV29-1,TRBJ2-5,TGCAGCGTTGAAGATCAGGACGGAGGAGAGACCCAGTACTTC,CSVEDQDGGETQYF
NA,NA,TRBV30,TRBJ2-1,TGTGCCTGGACCCACTACAATGAGCAGTTCTTC,CAWTHYNEQFF
NA,once,TRBV7-2,TRBJ1-2,TGTGCCAGCAGCGAGAGTGGAGGGGATGGCTACACCTTC,CASSESGGDGYTF
TRBD1,NA,TRBV5-6,TRBJ1-1,TGTGCCAGCAGCTTGGGCCAAGGACAGGGGGCGACTGAAGCTTTCTTT,CASSLGQGQGATEAFF
TRBD1,NA,TRBV10-3,TRBJ1-3,TGTGCCACCATGAACGGGACAGACATAGTCAGGAGATATTTT,CATMNGTDIVRRYF
TRBD2,few,TRBV18,TRBJ2-5,TGTGCCAGCTCACCATCCACTAGCGGGAGGCCACTTGTTGAGACCCAGTACTTC,CASSPSTSGRPLVETQYF
NA,NA,TRBV5-1,TRBJ2-7,TGCGCCAGCAGCTTGGCCTTCGCTCAGCGAGACACCTACGAGCAGTACTTC,CASSLAFAQRDTYEQYF
NA,NA,TRBV5-3,TRBJ2-7,TGTGCCAGAAGCTTCGGATGCGACTACGAGCAGTACTTC,CARSFGCDYEQYF
NA,NA,TRBV6-1,TRBJ2-5,TGTGCCAGCCTTTTTGGCGGGAACCAAGAGACCCAGTACTTC,CASLFGGNQETQYF
NA,NA,TRBV28,TRBJ1-4,TGTGCCAGCAGTTTGGTGGAAAATGAAAAACTGTTTTTT,CASSLVENEKLFF
NA,NA,TRBV28,TRBJ2-7,TGTGCCAGCAGGCAAAACTACGAGCAGTACTTC,CASRQNYEQYF
TRBD1,NA,TRBV6-5,TRBJ2-1,TGTGCCAGCAGTTACCGAAATCCGGGACAGGGGAGTGAGCAGTTCTTC,CASSYRNPGQGSEQFF
TRBD1,NA,TRBV29-1,TRBJ1-2,TGCAGCGTTGAGGGACAGAGTGACTATGGCTACACCTTC,CSVEGQSDYGYTF
NA,NA,TRBV11-1,TRBJ2-7,TGTGCCAGCAGCCGAAGACTAGAGGTCCACGAGCAGTACTTC,CASSRRLEVHEQYF
TRBD1,NA,TRBV7-9,TRBJ1-1,TGTGCCAGCAGCTCCCGGGACAGGGGGACCTGGTTCACTGAAGCTTTCTTT,CASSSRDRGTWFTEAFF
TRBD1,NA,TRBV6-4,TRBJ1-2,TGTGCCAGCAGGATGAATGCCGGGACAGATTCCGGCTACACCTTC,CASRMNAGTDSGYTF
NA,once,TRBV6-6,TRBJ1-2,TGTGCCAGCAGTCCGCAGGGATATGGCTACACCTTC,CASSPQGYGYTF
TRBD1,NA,TRBV23-1,TRBJ2-2,TGCGCCAGCAGTCACCCGGAAATTACCAAGGACAGGGAGGACACCGGGGAGCTGTTTTTT,CASSHPEITKDREDTGELFF
NA,NA,TRBV9,TRBJ2-3,TGTGCCAGCAGCTATGACTCCTACACAGATACGCAGTATTTT,CASSYDSYTDTQYF
TRBD2,once,TRBV27,TRBJ2-1,TGTGCCAGCAGTTTATTTTTTCGGACTAGCGGGAGGGGGAATGAGCAGTTCTTC,CASSLFFRTSGRGNEQFF
NA,NA,TRBV6-5,TRBJ2-2,TGTGCCAGCAGTTACTCAGGGGTCACCGGGGAGCTGTTTTTT,CASSYSGVTGELFF
NA,NA,TRBV29-1,TRBJ1-6,TGCAGCGCGGGGGGGGCCAATTCACCCCTCCACTTT,CSAGGANSPLHF
NA,once,TRBV18,TRBJ1-4,TGTGCCAGCTCACCAGCTGCAACTAATGAAAAACTGTTTTTT,CASSPAATNEKLFF
TRBD1,NA,TRBV7-8,TRBJ1-2,TGTGCCAGCAGCCTGACAGGGAGGGAAGGCTACACCTTC,CASSLTGREGYTF
NA,NA,TRBV7-3,TRBJ1-2,TGTGCCAGCACGTCCCCGAACAACTATGGCTACACCTTC,CASTSPNNYGYTF
NA,NA,TRBV19,TRBJ2-2,TGTGCCAGTACGGAGCGGTACACCGGGGAGCTGTTTTTT,CASTERYTGELFF
TRBD1,few,TRBV7-2,TRBJ1-4,TGTGCCAGCAGCTTAGTCAGTAACAGGGGTGAAAAACTGTTTTTT,CASSLVSNRGEKLFF
TRBD2,few,TRBV7-3,TRBJ2-7,TGTGCCAGCAGTCAATCTAGCGGGATTTTCTACGAGCAGTACTTC,CASSQSSGIFYEQYF
NA,NA,TRBV19,TRBJ2-1,TGTGCCAGTAGTCGGGGGTCCCCCGACAATGAGCAGTTCTTC,CASSRGSPDNEQFF
NA,NA,TRBV21-1,TRBJ2-1,TGTGCCAACAATAGCGGGAGGCATTCCTACAATGAGCAGTTCTTC,CANNSGRHSYNEQFF
TRBD2,NA,TRBV7-2,TRBJ2-1,TGTGCCAGCAGCGCAGCCGGGACTAGATACGAGCAGTTCTTC,CASSAAGTRYEQFF
TRBD2,NA,TRBV5-1,TRBJ2-7,TGCGCCAGCAGCTTCCTAGCGGGAGAGGGTTACGAGCAGTACTTC,CASSFLAGEGYEQYF
TRBD2,once,TRBV4-2,TRBJ2-3,TGTGCCAGCAGCGGACTAGCGGGCACAGATACGCAGTATTTT,CASSGLAGTDTQYF
NA,NA,TRBV7-9,TRBJ2-5,TGTGCCAGCAGCTTTCAAGAGACCCAGTACTTC,CASSFQETQYF
NA,NA,TRBV7-8,TRBJ2-5,TGTGCCAGCAGCTTCCGAGAGCAAGAGACCCAGTACTTC,CASSFREQETQYF
NA,NA,TRBV6-6,TRBJ1-5,TGTGCCAGCAGTTACTCGGTCGGGGAGCCCCAGCATTTT,CASSYSVGEPQHF
NA,many,TRBV4-1,TRBJ2-7,TGCGCCAGCAGCCGCGCGGGGAGCAACGAGCAGTACTTC,CASSRAGSNEQYF
TRBD1,NA,TRBV12-5,TRBJ1-4,TGTGCTAGTGGTTTGGTACACAGGGGTCTTGATAATGAAAAACTGTTTTTT,CASGLVHRGLDNEKLFF
NA,NA,TRBV6-5,TRBJ1-5,TGTGCCAGCAGTTACTCGGTCGGGGAGCCCCAGCATTTT,CASSYSVGEPQHF
TRBD1,NA,TRBV7-2,TRBJ1-5,TGTGCCAGCAGCTTAGCGGGGACAGGGCCTCTCAATCAGCCCCAGCATTTT,CASSLAGTGPLNQPQHF
NA,NA,TRBV7-9,TRBJ2-3,TGTGCCAGCACCCCGGCCTTGAGCACAGATACGCAGTATTTT,CASTPALSTDTQYF
NA,NA,TRBV28,TRBJ1-2,TGTGCCAGCAGGACCGGGACTGATGCAAGTGGCTACACCTTC,CASRTGTDASGYTF
TRBD2,NA,TRBV9,TRBJ2-1,TGTGCCAGCAGCGTAGAAGCGGGAGAGGGGAATGAGCAGTTCTTC,CASSVEAGEGNEQFF
TRBD2,once,TRBV6-1,TRBJ2-1,TGTGCCAGCAATGCCGGGACTAGCGGGAGTGGCGAGCAGTTCTTC,CASNAGTSGSGEQFF